This T cell receptor beta chain was found in a study of blood T cell repertoires in COVID-19. Whole-study context: Some COVID-19 samples were acute and others convalescent; all came from the United States, Italy and Spain. Sample material is recorded as cDNA or gDNA derived from T cells, B-cell-depleted T cells, or PBMCs.

Data came from immunoSEQ multiplex PCR; TCRdb stores just in-frame clones and leaves some out. This sample carries about 260,000 clones, about four fifths of them seen once, and the ten largest clones take approximately 10%. The germline V gene has CDR1 SGHTA and CDR2 FQGTGA. V was clipped by 5 bases and J by 8 bases, with 10 bases between them. CDR3 length equals 12 residues. This TCR came from a woman in her fifties or sixties who had recovered from COVID-19. This chain uses TRBV7-3 with TRBJ1-3; D is possibly TRBD1 (5 bases). The sequenced sample consisted of peripheral blood. CDR3 amino acids: CASSQGSDTIYF. The CDR3 region has the DNA TGTGCCAGCAGCCAGGGCTCGGACACCATATATTTT.